This TCR beta chain is from a study of cytomegalovirus exposure and HLA in healthy donors. The study's findings and limits: The classifier, whose performance was assessed in both the original and validation cohorts, reportedly diagnosed cytomegalovirus status with high specificity and sensitivity. In a later analysis, DRB1 alleles had the most associated TCRs; HLA-C alleles the fewest.

This clone appeared a few times. Its antigen is not identified. With 60 Vbeta and 13 Jbeta primers, the PCR was carried out. Sequencing used immunoSEQ multiplex PCR; TCRdb keeps in-frame clones, though not all of them. The sample lists 150,000 or so clones, around a tenth occurring once. Donors counted as nominally healthy when sampled, yet unrecorded immune exposures were likely. The sequence was collected from a man over 45 in good health and CMV-seronegative. Sequenced material: PBMCs.

The CDR3 here is CASSVSGQVNNEQFF. CDR3 bases: TGTGCCAGCAGCGTCTCGGGACAGGTGAACAATGAGCAGTTCTTC. The V call is TRBV9, the J call TRBJ2-1; 8 nucleotides agree with TRBD1. The CDR3 contains 15 residues. The V segment lost 2 bases and the J segment 5 bases; nucleotides outside the gene matches: 6. Germline CDR1 SGDLS, CDR2 YYNGEE.